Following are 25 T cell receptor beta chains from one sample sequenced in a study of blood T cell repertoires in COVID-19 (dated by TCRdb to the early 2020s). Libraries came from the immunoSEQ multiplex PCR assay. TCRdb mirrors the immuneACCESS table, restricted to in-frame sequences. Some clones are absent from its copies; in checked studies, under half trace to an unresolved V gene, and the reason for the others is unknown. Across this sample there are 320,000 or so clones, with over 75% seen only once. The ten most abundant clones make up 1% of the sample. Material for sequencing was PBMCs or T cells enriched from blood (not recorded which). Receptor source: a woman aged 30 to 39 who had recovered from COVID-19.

The CDR3 spells CASSPSRGGGYNEQFF. CDR3 bases: TGTGCCAGCAGCCCTTCGCGCGGGGGGGGCTACAATGAGCAGTTCTTC. V and J are TRBV2 and TRBJ2-1, with TRBD2 matching 9 bases. V trimming: 6 bases; J trimming: 3 bases; junction bases outside the gene matches: 9. Germline V gene sequence: CDR1 SNHLY, CDR2 FYNNEI. The CDR3 has 16 residues.

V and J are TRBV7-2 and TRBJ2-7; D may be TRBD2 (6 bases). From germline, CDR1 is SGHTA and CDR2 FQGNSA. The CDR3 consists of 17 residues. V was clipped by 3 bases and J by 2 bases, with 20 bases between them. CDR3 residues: CASSLGSAVAAPYEQYF. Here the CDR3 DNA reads TGTGCCAGCAGCTTGGGCTCGGCGGTAGCGGCCCCCTACGAGCAGTACTTC.

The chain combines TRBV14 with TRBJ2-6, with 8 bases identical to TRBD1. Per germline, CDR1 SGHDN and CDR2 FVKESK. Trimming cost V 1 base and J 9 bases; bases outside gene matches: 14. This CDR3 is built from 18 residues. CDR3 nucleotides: TGTGCCAGCAGCCAAGCCCCGACAGGGGTCTGGGGTGGCAACGTCCTGACTTTC. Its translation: CASSQAPTGVWGGNVLTF.

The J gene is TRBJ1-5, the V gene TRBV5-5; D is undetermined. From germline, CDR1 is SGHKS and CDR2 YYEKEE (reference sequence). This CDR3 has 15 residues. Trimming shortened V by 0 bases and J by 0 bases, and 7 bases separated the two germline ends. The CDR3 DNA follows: TGTGCCAGCAGCTTGGGGGAGAATAGCAATCAGCCCCAGCATTTT. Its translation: CASSLGENSNQPQHF. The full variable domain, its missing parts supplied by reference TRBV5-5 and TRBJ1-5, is DAGVTQSPTHLIKTRGQQVTLRCSPISGHKSVSWYQQVLGQGPQFIFQYYEKEERGRGNFPDRFSARQFPNYSSELNVNALLLGDSALYLCASSLGENSNQPQHFGDGTRLSIL.

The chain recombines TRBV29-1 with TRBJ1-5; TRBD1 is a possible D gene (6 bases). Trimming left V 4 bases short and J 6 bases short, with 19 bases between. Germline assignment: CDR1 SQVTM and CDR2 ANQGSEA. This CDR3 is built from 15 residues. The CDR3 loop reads CSVVISQGLGQPQHF. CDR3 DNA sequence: TGCAGCGTTGTGATTTCACAGGGTTTAGGTCAGCCCCAGCATTTT.

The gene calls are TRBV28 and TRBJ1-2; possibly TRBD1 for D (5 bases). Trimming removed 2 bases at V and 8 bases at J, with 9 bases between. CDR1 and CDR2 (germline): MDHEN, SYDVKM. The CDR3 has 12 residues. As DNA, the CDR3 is TGTGCCAGCAGTTTAGGGGGGAGGGGCTACACCTTC. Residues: CASSLGGRGYTF.

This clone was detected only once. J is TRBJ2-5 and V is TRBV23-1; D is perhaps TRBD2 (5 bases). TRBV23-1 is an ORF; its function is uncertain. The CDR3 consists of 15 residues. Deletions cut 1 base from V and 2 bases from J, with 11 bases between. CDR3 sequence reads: CASSQCGGVQETQYF. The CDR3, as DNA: TGCGCCAGCAGTCAATGCGGAGGTGTACAAGAGACCCAGTACTTC.

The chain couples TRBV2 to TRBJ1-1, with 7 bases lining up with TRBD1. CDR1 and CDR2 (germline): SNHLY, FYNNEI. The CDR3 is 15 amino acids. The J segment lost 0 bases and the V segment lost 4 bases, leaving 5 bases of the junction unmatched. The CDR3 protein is CASSGQGGLNTEAFF. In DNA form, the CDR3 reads TGTGCCAGCAGTGGGCAGGGGGGACTGAACACTGAAGCTTTCTTT.

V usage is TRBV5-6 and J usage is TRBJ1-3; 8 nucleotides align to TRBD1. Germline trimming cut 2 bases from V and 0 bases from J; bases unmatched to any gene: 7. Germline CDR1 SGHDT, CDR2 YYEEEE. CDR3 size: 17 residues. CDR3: CASSFGDRPFSGNTIYF. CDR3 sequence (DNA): TGTGCCAGCAGCTTTGGGGACAGGCCTTTCTCTGGAAACACCATATATTTT.

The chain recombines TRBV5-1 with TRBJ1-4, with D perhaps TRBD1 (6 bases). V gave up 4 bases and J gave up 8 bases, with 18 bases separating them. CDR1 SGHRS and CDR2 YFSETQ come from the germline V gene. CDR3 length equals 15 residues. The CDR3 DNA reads TGCGCCAGCAGCAACTCCGGGACATATCAAGAAAAACTGTTTTTT. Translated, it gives CASSNSGTYQEKLFF. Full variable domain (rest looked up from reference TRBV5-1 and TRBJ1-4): KAGVTQTPRYLIKTRGQQVTLSCSPISGHRSVSWYQQTPGQGLQFLFEYFSETQRNKGNFPGRFSGRQFSNSRSEMNVSTLELGDSALYLCASSNSGTYQEKLFFGSGTQLSVL.

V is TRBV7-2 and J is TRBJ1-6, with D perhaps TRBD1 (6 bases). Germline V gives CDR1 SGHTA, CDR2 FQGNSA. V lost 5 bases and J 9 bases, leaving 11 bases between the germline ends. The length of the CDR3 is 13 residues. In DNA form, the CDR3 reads TGTGCCAGCAGCCTCGGACAGATTTCACCCCTCCACTTT. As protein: CASSLGQISPLHF. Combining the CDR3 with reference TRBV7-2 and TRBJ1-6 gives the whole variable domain GAGVSQSPSNKVTEKGKDVELRCDPISGHTALYWYRQSLGQGLEFLIYFQGNSAPDKSGLPSDRFSAERTGGSVSTLTIQRTQQEDSAVYLCASSLGQISPLHFGNGTRLTVT.

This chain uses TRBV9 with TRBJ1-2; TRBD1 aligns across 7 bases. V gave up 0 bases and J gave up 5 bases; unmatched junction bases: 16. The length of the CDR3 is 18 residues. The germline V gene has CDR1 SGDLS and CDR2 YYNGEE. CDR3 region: CASSVDPSATGQGYGYTF. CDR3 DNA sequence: TGTGCCAGCAGCGTAGATCCTTCTGCGACAGGGCAGGGGTATGGCTACACCTTC.

The CDR3: CASSEGLAGGREQYF. The DNA for the CDR3 is TGTGCCAGCAGCGAAGGACTAGCGGGGGGTCGGGAGCAGTACTTC. The chain is built from TRBV5-4 and TRBJ2-7; 14 bases line up with TRBD2. V trimming: 4 bases; J trimming: 7 bases; junction bases outside the gene matches: 7. This CDR3 region has 15 residues. Germline V gives CDR1 SGHNT, CDR2 YYREEE (reference sequence).

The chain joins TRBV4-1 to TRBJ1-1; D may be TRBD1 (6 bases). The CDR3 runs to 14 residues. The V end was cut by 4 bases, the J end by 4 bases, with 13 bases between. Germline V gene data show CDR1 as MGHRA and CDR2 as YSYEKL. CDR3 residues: CASSRGQWSTEAFF. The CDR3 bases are TGCGCCAGCAGCCGCGGACAGTGGAGCACTGAAGCTTTCTTT.

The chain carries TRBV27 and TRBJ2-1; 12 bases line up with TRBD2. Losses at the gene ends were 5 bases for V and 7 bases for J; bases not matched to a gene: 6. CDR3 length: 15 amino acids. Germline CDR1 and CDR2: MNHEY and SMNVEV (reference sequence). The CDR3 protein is CASSQLAGGVNEQFF. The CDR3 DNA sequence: TGTGCCAGCAGTCAGCTAGCGGGGGGGGTGAATGAGCAGTTCTTC.

DNA for the CDR3: TGTGCCAGCAGTCCCACGGGAGTAGGTAATTCACCCCTCCACTTT. This translates into CASSPTGVGNSPLHF. The chain has TRBV28 and TRBJ1-6, with D uncertain. The V end lost 5 bases, the J end lost 6 bases, and 14 bases lay between the germline ends. Per the germline V gene, CDR1 is MDHEN and CDR2 is SYDVKM. The CDR3 is 15 amino acids.

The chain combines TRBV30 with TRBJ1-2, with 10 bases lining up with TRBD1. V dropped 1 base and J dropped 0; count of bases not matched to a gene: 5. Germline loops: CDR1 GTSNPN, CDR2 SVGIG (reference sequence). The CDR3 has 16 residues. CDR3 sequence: CAWSEDRGDTNYGYTF. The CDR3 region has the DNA TGTGCCTGGAGTGAGGACAGGGGGGATACTAACTATGGCTACACCTTC.

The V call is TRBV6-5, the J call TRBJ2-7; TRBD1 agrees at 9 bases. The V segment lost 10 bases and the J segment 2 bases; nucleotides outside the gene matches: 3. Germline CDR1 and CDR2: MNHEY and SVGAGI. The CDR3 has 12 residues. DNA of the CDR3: TGTGCCACCGACAGGGGGACCTACGAGCAGTACTTC. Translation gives CATDRGTYEQYF.

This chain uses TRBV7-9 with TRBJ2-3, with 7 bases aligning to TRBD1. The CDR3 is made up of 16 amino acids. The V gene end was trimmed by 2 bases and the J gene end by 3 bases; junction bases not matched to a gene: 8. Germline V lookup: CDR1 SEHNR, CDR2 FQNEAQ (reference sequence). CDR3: CASSLPRQGWTDTQYF. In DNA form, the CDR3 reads TGTGCCAGCAGCTTACCCCGACAGGGCTGGACAGATACGCAGTATTTT.

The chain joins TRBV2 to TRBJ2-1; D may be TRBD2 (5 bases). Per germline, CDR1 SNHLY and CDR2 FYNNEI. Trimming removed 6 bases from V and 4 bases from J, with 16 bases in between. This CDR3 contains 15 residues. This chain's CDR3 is CASRAGVAVYNEQFF. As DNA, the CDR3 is TGTGCCAGCAGGGCCGGGGTAGCAGTGTACAATGAGCAGTTCTTC.

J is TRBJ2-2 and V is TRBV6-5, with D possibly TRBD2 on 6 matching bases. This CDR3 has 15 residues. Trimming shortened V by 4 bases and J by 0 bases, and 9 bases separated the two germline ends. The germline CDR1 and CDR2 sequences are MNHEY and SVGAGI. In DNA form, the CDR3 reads TGTGCCAGCAGTTCTAGCGTTTCGAACACCGGGGAGCTGTTTTTT. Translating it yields CASSSSVSNTGELFF.

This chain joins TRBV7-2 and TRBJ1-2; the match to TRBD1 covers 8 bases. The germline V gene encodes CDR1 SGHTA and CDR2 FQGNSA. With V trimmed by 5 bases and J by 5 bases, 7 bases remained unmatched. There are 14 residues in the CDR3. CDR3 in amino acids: CASSPRGLDYGYTF. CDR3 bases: TGTGCCAGCAGCCCCAGGGGGCTGGATTATGGCTACACCTTC.

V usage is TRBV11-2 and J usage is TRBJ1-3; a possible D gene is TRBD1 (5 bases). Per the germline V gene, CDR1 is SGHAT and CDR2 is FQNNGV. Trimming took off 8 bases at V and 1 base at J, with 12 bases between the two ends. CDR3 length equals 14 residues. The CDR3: CASSQQGSGNTIYF. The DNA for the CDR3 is TGTGCCAGCTCCCAGCAGGGTTCTGGAAACACCATATATTTT.

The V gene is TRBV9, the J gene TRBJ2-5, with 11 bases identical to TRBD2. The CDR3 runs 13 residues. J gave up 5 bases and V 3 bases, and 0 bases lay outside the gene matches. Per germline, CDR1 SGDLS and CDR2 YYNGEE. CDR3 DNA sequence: TGTGCCAGCAGCGCTAGCGGGAGGGAGACCCAGTACTTC. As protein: CASSASGRETQYF.

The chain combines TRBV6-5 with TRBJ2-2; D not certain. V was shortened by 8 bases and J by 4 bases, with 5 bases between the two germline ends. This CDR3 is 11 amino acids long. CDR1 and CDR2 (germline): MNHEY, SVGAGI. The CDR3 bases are TGTGCCAGCCTCCTCACCGGGGAGCTGTTTTTT. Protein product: CASLLTGELFF.